The 10 T cell receptor beta chains given below trace back to one sample, sequenced in a study of T cells in localized non-small cell lung cancer. This table comes from immunoSEQ multiplex PCR, and its TCRdb copy is limited to in-frame clones, with some not included. The table shows approximately 14,000 clones, with about 92% occurring only once. The sample was peripheral blood mononuclear cells, taken before any cancer treatment. The receptors were gathered from a man aged 40-75 years with stage III lung adenocarcinoma.

The rearrangement links TRBV5-6 to TRBJ2-1; tentatively, D is TRBD1 (5 bases). The CDR3 runs to 12 residues. From germline, CDR1 is SGHDT and CDR2 YYEEEE. The V end was cut by 4 bases, the J end by 7 bases, with 9 bases between. The CDR3 loop reads CASSPTANEQFF. The DNA for the CDR3 is TGTGCCAGCAGCCCGACAGCAAATGAGCAGTTCTTC.

The chain couples TRBV18 to TRBJ1-1; tentative D call: TRBD1 (6 bases). Trimming removed 3 bases from V and 7 bases from J, with 15 bases in between. The CDR3 runs to 14 residues. Per the germline V gene, CDR1 is KGHSH and CDR2 is LQKENI. This CDR3 reads CASSPIGTPFEAFF. Written as DNA, the CDR3 is TGTGCCAGCTCACCCATAGGGACACCTTTTGAAGCTTTCTTT.

The chain uses TRBV28 and TRBJ1-4; D gene unclear. V lost 8 bases and J lost 4, with 17 bases in between. The CDR3 loop spans 15 amino acids. The germline V gene has CDR1 MDHEN and CDR2 SYDVKM. In DNA form, the CDR3 reads TGTGCCAGCGGAACTACCGGGCAGGTTAATGAAAAACTGTTTTTT. This translates into CASGTTGQVNEKLFF.

CDR3 DNA sequence: TGTGCCAGCAGCTTAGAAAAACAGGGTAACAATGAGCAGTTCTTC. It is translated as CASSLEKQGNNEQFF. The rearrangement links TRBV7-9 to TRBJ2-1; D might be TRBD1 (6 bases). The CDR3 spans 15 residues. V shed 1 base and J shed 5 bases, with 12 bases lying between them. CDR1 SEHNR and CDR2 FQNEAQ come from the germline V gene (reference sequence).

The genes are TRBV11-3 and TRBJ2-1, with 10 positions matching TRBD1. The CDR3 is made up of 15 amino acids. J was trimmed by 4 bases and V by 0 bases; bases with no gene match: 0. The V gene's germline CDR1 is SGHNT and CDR2 YENEEA. In DNA form, the CDR3 reads TGTGCCAGCAGCTTAGAGGGACAGGGGTACAATGAGCAGTTCTTC. This sequence encodes CASSLEGQGYNEQFF.

A single count supports this clone. This chain connects TRBV7-6 to TRBJ1-4; TRBD1 aligns across 7 bases. Per germline, CDR1 SGHVS and CDR2 FNYEAQ. The CDR3 extends over 14 amino acids. V was pared by 5 bases and J by 8 bases, with 8 bases of the junction left unmatched. CDR3 nucleotide sequence: TGTGCCAGCAGCGCGTCAGGGGGGCAAGAAAAACTGTTTTTT. It translates to CASSASGGQEKLFF.

The V gene is TRBV28, the J gene TRBJ2-1; tentative D call: TRBD1 (6 bases). Germline lookup yields CDR1 MDHEN and CDR2 SYDVKM. The CDR3 is 16 amino acids. V shed 5 bases and J shed 6 bases, with 20 bases lying between them. For the CDR3, the DNA is TGTGCCAGCAGTCCGAATCCCCTAACAGGGAGCAATGAGCAGTTCTTC. Amino acids: CASSPNPLTGSNEQFF.

CDR3 protein: CASRYSRGRNQPQHF. For the CDR3, the DNA is TGTGCCAGCAGGTATAGCAGGGGGCGAAATCAGCCCCAGCATTTT. The chain has TRBV28 and TRBJ1-5, with 8 positions matching TRBD1. CDR3 length: 15 residues. Trimming cost V 6 bases and J 4 bases; bases outside gene matches: 8. The V gene's germline CDR1 is MDHEN and CDR2 SYDVKM.

The CDR3 sequence: CASSYNGYEQYF. Here the CDR3 DNA reads TGCGCCAGCAGCTATAACGGGTACGAGCAGTACTTC. The chain uses TRBV5-1 and TRBJ2-7; no firm D call. V lost 3 bases to trimming and J lost 4 bases, with 8 bases between them. The CDR3 contains 12 residues. Germline V CDR1 and CDR2: SGHRS, YFSETQ. Full variable domain (rest looked up from reference TRBV5-1 and TRBJ2-7): KAGVTQTPRYLIKTRGQQVTLSCSPISGHRSVSWYQQTPGQGLQFLFEYFSETQRNKGNFPGRFSGRQFSNSRSEMNVSTLELGDSALYLCASSYNGYEQYFGPGTRLTVT.

The chain recombines TRBV7-6 with TRBJ2-1, with 9 nucleotides matching TRBD1. CDR1 is SGHVS and CDR2 is FNYEAQ in the germline V gene. The CDR3 covers 15 residues. V dropped 5 bases and J dropped 9; count of bases not matched to a gene: 11. The CDR3 reads CASSPPGQGFGEQFF. CDR3 nucleotides: TGTGCCAGCAGCCCACCGGGACAGGGATTCGGTGAGCAGTTCTTC.